The 14 T cell receptor beta chains given below trace back to one sample, sequenced in a study of blood T cell repertoires in COVID-19. The table came from immunoSEQ multiplex PCR; TCRdb's copy has only in-frame clones and leaves some out. This sample has 200,000 to 300,000 clones; approximately 86% occur once, and the top ten carry roughly 5.6%. The specimen sequenced was peripheral blood. The receptors come from a woman aged 55 to 70 with COVID-19, enrolled during active disease.

The sample holds one count of this clone. The chain is built from TRBV5-1 and TRBJ1-2; D is undetermined. CDR3 length: 15 amino acids. CDR1 and CDR2 from the germline V gene are SGHRS and YFSETQ. V gave up 2 bases and J gave up 14 bases, with 25 bases separating them. CDR3 loop: CASSFLAADDGGVTF. The CDR3 DNA sequence: TGCGCCAGCAGCTTTCTCGCTGCTGATGACGGCGGCGTAACCTTC.

V usage is TRBV18 and J usage is TRBJ1-5; the D gene is possibly TRBD1 (5 bases). This CDR3 is 13 amino acids long. CDR1 and CDR2 from the germline V gene are KGHSH and LQKENI. Between the trimmed V and J ends, which lost 2 bases and 6 bases, there was a span of 8 bases. In DNA form, the CDR3 reads TGTGCCAGCTCACCAGGGGCGCGTCAGCCCCAGCATTTT. Translation: CASSPGARQPQHF.

The chain couples TRBV7-9 to TRBJ1-5, with 7 positions matching TRBD1. Per germline, CDR1 SEHNR and CDR2 FQNEAQ (reference sequence). Trimming at V came to 5 bases and at J to 6 bases, leaving 4 bases not matched to a gene. The CDR3 is 13 amino acids. CDR3 nucleotide sequence: TGTGCCAGCAGCAAAACAGGGGCTCAGCCCCAGCATTTT. Translating gives CASSKTGAQPQHF.

This rearrangement joins TRBV28 to TRBJ1-2; weak D call: TRBD1 (6 bases). The CDR3 length is 15 residues. Germline CDR1 reads MDHEN; CDR2 reads SYDVKM. V lost 7 bases and J lost 8, with 23 bases in between. CDR3 coding DNA: TGTGCCAGCATCCCTCTCCGCGGGGGGCCGGGGGGCTACACCTTC. This gives the protein CASIPLRGGPGGYTF.

This clone was observed a handful of times. The chain couples TRBV7-5 to TRBJ2-7; the table names TRBD1, a call not compared with the DNA. TRBV7-5 is labeled a pseudogene. This CDR3 is built from 18 residues. CDR3 amino acids: CARSTPDRDRGPSPEQYF. The CDR3 DNA reads TGTGCCAGAAGCACCCCGGACCGGGACAGGGGGCCTTCCCCCGAGCAGTACTTC.

The J gene is TRBJ1-5, the V gene TRBV9; D possibly corresponds to TRBD1 (6 bases). V was cut by 10 bases and J by 7 bases, with 12 bases left in between. From germline, CDR1 is SGDLS and CDR2 YYNGEE. The CDR3 loop spans 11 amino acids. For the CDR3, the DNA is TGTGCCCAAAAGGGGGGGCAGCCCCAGCATTTT. Its translation is CAQKGGQPQHF.

This chain connects TRBV18 to TRBJ2-1, with 7 bases matching TRBD2. CDR1 is KGHSH and CDR2 is LQKENI in the germline V gene. V lost 2 bases, J lost 6 bases, and 13 bases stayed unmatched. CDR3 length: 17 residues. The CDR3 DNA is TGTGCCAGCTCACCAGCCGGTCTTCTAGCGGTTGGCAATGAGCAGTTCTTC. It encodes CASSPAGLLAVGNEQFF.

The gene calls are TRBV9 and TRBJ1-2, with a tentative D call TRBD1 (5 bases). The CDR3 sequence is 13 residues long. The V gene's germline CDR1 is SGDLS and CDR2 YYNGEE. Trimming removed 7 bases at V and 0 bases at J, with 10 bases between. The CDR3 is CASWGGPNYGYTF. In nucleotides, the CDR3 is TGTGCCAGCTGGGGGGGTCCTAACTATGGCTACACCTTC.

J is TRBJ2-2 and V is TRBV30; perhaps TRBD1 as D (6 bases). V was pared by 5 bases and J by 3 bases, with 13 bases between. The CDR3 covers 14 residues. Germline V gene lookup returns CDR1 GTSNPN and CDR2 SVGIG (reference sequence). The CDR3 DNA sequence: TGTGCCTGGGTTGACAGGATATACACCGGGGAGCTGTTTTTT. Protein sequence: CAWVDRIYTGELFF. Looking up the rest from reference TRBV30 and TRBJ2-2 gives the full variable domain: SQTIHQWPATLVQPVGSPLSLECTVEGTSNPNLYWYRQAAGRGLQLLFYSVGIGQISSEVPQNLSASRPQDRQFILSSKKLLLSDSGFYLCAWVDRIYTGELFFGEGSRLTVL.

The V call is TRBV12-5, the J call TRBJ2-1; 7 positions agree with TRBD2. The CDR3 is 16 amino acids. V gave up 3 bases and J gave up 1 base; unmatched junction bases: 6. CDR1 and CDR2 (germline): LGHNT, FRNRAP. The CDR3 loop reads CASGLGLAESYNEQFF. CDR3 sequence (DNA): TGTGCTAGTGGTTTAGGCCTAGCGGAGTCCTACAATGAGCAGTTCTTC.

The chain recombines TRBV11-2 with TRBJ1-4, with D perhaps TRBD1 (6 bases). Trimming shortened V by 3 bases and J by 12 bases, and 20 bases separated the two germline ends. Looked up from germline, CDR1 is SGHAT and CDR2 is FQNNGV. This CDR3 has 15 residues. This CDR3 reads CASSFDRLGYEELFF. The CDR3 nucleotides are TGTGCCAGCAGCTTTGACAGGCTGGGGTATGAGGAACTGTTTTTT. The full variable domain, completed using reference TRBV11-2 and TRBJ1-4, is EAGVAQSPRYKIIEKRQSVAFWCNPISGHATLYWYQQILGQGPKLLIQFQNNGVVDDSQLPKDRFSAERLKGVDSTLKIQPAKLEDSAVYLCASSFDRLGYEELFFGSGTQLSVL.

V usage is TRBV5-4 and J usage is TRBJ2-1; 7 bases agree with TRBD2. The CDR3 sequence is 15 residues long. The V gene's germline CDR1 is SGHNT and CDR2 YYREEE (reference sequence). Germline trimming cut 0 bases from V and 5 bases from J; bases unmatched to any gene: 5. CDR3 sequence reads: CASSLGGGLHNEQFF. CDR3 DNA: TGTGCCAGCAGCTTGGGCGGGGGACTCCACAATGAGCAGTTCTTC. The full variable domain, rest sourced from reference TRBV5-4 and TRBJ2-1, is ETGVTQSPTHLIKTRGQQVTLRCSSQSGHNTVSWYQQALGQGPQFIFQYYREEENGRGNFPPRFSGLQFPNYSSELNVNALELDDSALYLCASSLGGGLHNEQFFGPGTRLTVL.

This clone was detected many times. This CDR3 reads CASSPSTSGRNNEQFF. The CDR3 DNA reads TGTGCCAGCAGCCCGTCAACTAGCGGGAGAAACAATGAGCAGTTCTTC. The genes are TRBV11-2 and TRBJ2-1, with 11 positions matching TRBD2. The CDR3 contains 16 residues. Losses at the gene ends were 5 bases for V and 5 bases for J; bases not matched to a gene: 8. Germline loops: CDR1 SGHAT, CDR2 FQNNGV.

The J gene is TRBJ2-1, the V gene TRBV13; D perhaps matches TRBD1 (5 bases). CDR1 PRHDT and CDR2 FYEKMQ come from the germline V gene (reference sequence). The CDR3 totals 15 residues. The V end was cut by 3 bases, the J end by 4 bases, with 13 bases between. CDR3 sequence (DNA): TGTGCCAGCAGCTTGGGTCAGGGCCTTTACAATGAGCAGTTCTTC. It encodes CASSLGQGLYNEQFF.